This T cell receptor beta chain was retrieved from a study of cytomegalovirus exposure and HLA in healthy donors. V lost 3 bases to trimming and J lost 5 bases, with 7 bases between them. Germline CDR1 is GTSNPN and CDR2 is SVGIG (reference sequence). This CDR3 spans 11 amino acids. Amplification used 60 Vbeta primers and 13 Jbeta primers. In the original workflow: In a later analysis, some 10 million of 83 million or so unique beta chains occurred in at least two donors. Data came from immunoSEQ multiplex PCR; TCRdb stores just in-frame clones and leaves some out. That table gives V, J and clone size, and the DNA gave D and trimming. In all, the sample yields some 70,000 clones.

This receptor was obtained from a female donor in good health and CMV-seropositive. Sample: PBMCs. The chain is built from TRBV30 and TRBJ1-1; the D gene is possibly TRBD1 (5 bases). The CDR3 here is CAWRKGTEAFF. CDR3 nucleotide sequence: TGTGCCTGGAGAAAGGGGACTGAAGCTTTCTTT.